The clone carrying this T cell receptor beta chain showed up many times. This specimen comes from a study of post-analysis software for immune sequencing data. Built from TCR beta cDNA, the libraries had unique molecular identifiers in them. Yield was approximately 500,000 cDNA molecules from 1 to 10 million T cells. TCRdb called the PCR reads again in MiXCR, with one record for every CDR3 protein. The sample has a few hundred thousand distinct CDR3 sequences, about 40% seen once; the top ten hold around 4.8%. Sequenced sample: blood. This receptor was obtained from a girl aged 10-17 years with multiple sclerosis.

CDR3 region: CATSRTPGDSGRHEDTQYF. DNA for the CDR3: TGTGCCACCAGCAGGACCCCGGGGGATAGCGGGAGGCATGAAGATACGCAGTATTTT. V and J are TRBV15 and TRBJ2-3; 10 nucleotides line up with TRBD2. Germline V CDR1 and CDR2: LNHNV, YYDKDF (reference sequence). Germline trimming cut 3 bases from V and 5 bases from J; bases unmatched to any gene: 17. This CDR3 region has 19 residues.